Presented here are 2 T cell receptor beta chains from one specimen sequenced in a study of identical twins. TCRdb redid the calling of the 5' RACE reads with MiXCR, one entry per CDR3 protein. The table shows around 570,000 distinct CDR3 sequences, with nearly 10% occurring only once. These records were also assigned to another study, of yellow fever vaccine responses in identical twins.

The sequencing sample was made of PBMCs. The source is a woman under 30 in good health.

This clonotype was picked up many times. CDR3 coding DNA: TGTGCCAGCAGCCAAGGTGCATGGATAAACATTCAGTACTTC. Amino acids: CASSQGAWINIQYF. The V call is TRBV3-1, the J call TRBJ2-4, with no clear D. V lost 1 base and J lost 6, with 10 bases in between. The CDR3 is 14 amino acids. Germline CDR1 LGHDT, CDR2 YNNKEL (reference sequence). The variable domain in full, completed from reference TRBV3-1 and TRBJ2-4, reads DTAVSQTPKYLVTQMGNDKSIKCEQNLGHDTMYWYKQDSKKFLKIMFSYNNKELIINETVPNRFSPKSPDKAHLNLHINSLELGDSAVYFCASSQGAWINIQYFGAGTRLSVL.

The rearrangement links TRBV6-5 to TRBJ1-6, with 10 bases matching TRBD1. Germline loops: CDR1 MNHEY, CDR2 SVGAGI. V shed 4 bases, J shed 8 bases, and the junction held 11 bases outside the gene matches. This CDR3 contains 17 residues. CDR3 bases: TGTGCCAGCAGTTCCACGAAGGGGGGACAGGGGTATTCACCCCTCCACTTT. Its protein product is CASSSTKGGQGYSPLHF.